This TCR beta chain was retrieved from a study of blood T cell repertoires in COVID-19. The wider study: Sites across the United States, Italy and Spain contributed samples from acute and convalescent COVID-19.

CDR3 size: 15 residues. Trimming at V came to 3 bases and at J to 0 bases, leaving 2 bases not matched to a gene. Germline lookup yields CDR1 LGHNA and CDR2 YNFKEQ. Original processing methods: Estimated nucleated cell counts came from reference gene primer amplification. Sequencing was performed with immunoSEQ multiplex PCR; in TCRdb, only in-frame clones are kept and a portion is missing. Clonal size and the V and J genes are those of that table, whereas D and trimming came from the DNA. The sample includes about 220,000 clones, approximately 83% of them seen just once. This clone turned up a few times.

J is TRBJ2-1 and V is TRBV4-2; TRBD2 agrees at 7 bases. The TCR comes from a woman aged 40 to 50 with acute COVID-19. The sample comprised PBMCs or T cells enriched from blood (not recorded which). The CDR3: CASSQTSNSYNEQFF. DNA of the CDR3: TGTGCCAGCAGCCAGACTAGCAACTCCTACAATGAGCAGTTCTTC.